This T cell receptor (beta chain) was identified during a study of blood T cell repertoires in COVID-19 (dated by TCRdb to the early 2020s). With respect to the entire study: Collaborator samples came from the United States, Italy and Spain and covered acute and convalescent phases of COVID-19. The samples were drawn from the first 160 participants of the ongoing ImmuneRACE study and from some 1,300 subjects provided by 6 global collaborators. The prospective study material was composed of cDNA or gDNA derived from T cells, B-cell-depleted T cells, or PBMCs. A de-identified subject ID, COVID-19 status, age in years and sex were almost always included in the sample metadata. Subjects who had been exposed to COVID-19, were actively infected with it, or had recovered from it provided the deeply sampled blood TCRbeta repertoires that made up the dataset. HLA class I and class II types, where available, came from metadata supplied by the sample provider rather than from assay-based typing. A freely available public database, intended as a resource for researchers studying the immune response to SARS-CoV-2, is where the repertoires were released. General study outcomes and caveats: Clinical and demographic metadata were provided uncurated, with the amount varying by source and participant.

Details on this clone: The antigen this receptor binds is unknown. No much larger clone is present one base from it, and per-base qualities are unavailable.

Collaborating institutions collected whole blood in K2EDTA tubes following their own protocols. Collaborator samples were shipped for TCRbeta analysis as frozen whole blood, isolated PBMCs, or DNA extracted from either sample type. The immunoSEQ Assay, a bias-controlled multiplex PCR, was used to amplify TCRbeta CDR3 regions from genomic DNA. Under the source paper's analysis protocol: Within the assay, amplification of reference gene primers was used to estimate how many nucleated cells each sample contained. To quantify the absolute abundance of each unique TCRbeta CDR3 rearrangement, sequence reads were collapsed and filtered. For each sample, productive Simpson clonality was calculated as the square root of Simpson's diversity index over productive rearrangements. The table was pulled from immuneACCESS by TCRdb, which kept in-frame rearrangements only. Such tables lose some clones; where checked, under half of the loss comes from unresolved V genes, and the rest has no known cause. The V and J calls and clone size are taken from that table; D and trimming were inferred from the DNA. The sample table contains nearly 350,000 clones; only one count was recorded for around 82% of them. About 2.7% of the sample rests with the top ten.

The germline V gene (reference sequence) provides CDR1 DFQATT and CDR2 SNEGSKA. The cysteine opens and the phenylalanine closes a CDR3 of 10 amino acids. The DNA shown is the 30-base CDR3, in frame from base 1. Trimming removed 5 bases from V and 7 bases from J, leaving 9 bases between the germline ends. This clonotype was sampled from a young man with active or convalescent COVID-19. Sequencing input: peripheral blood. The rearranged chain carries TRBV20-1 and TRBJ2-7; a tentative D match to TRBD1 spans 6 bases. CDR3 loop: CSALRGEQYF. The nucleotide sequence reads as follows: TGCAGTGCTCTTAGGGGGGAGCAGTACTTC.